The 26 T cell receptor beta chains reported below all come from one sample, sequenced in a study of cytomegalovirus exposure and HLA in healthy donors. In the PCR, 60 Vbeta and 13 Jbeta primers were used. The table came from immunoSEQ multiplex PCR; TCRdb's copy has only in-frame clones and leaves some out. In the table there are 190,000 or so clones, around 86% of which are singletons. Input material: PBMCs. Source of these receptors: a man between 45 and 60 years old in good health and CMV-seronegative.

This clone was seen a handful of times. The V and J genes are TRBV7-9 and TRBJ1-1, with 9 bases aligning to TRBD1. CDR3 size: 16 residues. Losses at the gene ends were 6 bases for V and 3 bases for J; bases not matched to a gene: 11. CDR1 is SEHNR, CDR2 FQNEAQ, per germline (reference sequence). In DNA, the CDR3 is TGTGCCAGCAGTTCACAGGGGGCGCCCGGTTACACTGAAGCTTTCTTT. It specifies CASSSQGAPGYTEAFF.

The chain couples TRBV7-8 to TRBJ2-3; possible D gene TRBD1, 5 bases. CDR1 and CDR2 from the germline V gene are SGHVS and FQNEAQ. The CDR3 extends over 16 amino acids. Trimming took 6 bases from V and 3 from J, leaving 19 bases between them. CDR3 region: CASRPREGSHTDTQYF. The CDR3 DNA reads TGTGCCAGCAGACCCAGGGAAGGGTCACATACAGATACGCAGTATTTT.

The chain recombines TRBV5-5 with TRBJ2-3; 7 nucleotides line up with TRBD2. Per the germline V gene, CDR1 is SGHKS and CDR2 is YYEKEE (reference sequence). The CDR3 covers 15 residues. With V trimmed by 7 bases and J by 0 bases, 8 bases remained unmatched. Here the CDR3 DNA reads TGTGCCAGCGGCGCGGGGGTACTTAGCACAGATACGCAGTATTTT. Protein sequence: CASGAGVLSTDTQYF.

The V gene is TRBV7-2, the J gene TRBJ2-3; TRBD1 might be the D (5 bases). CDR3 length equals 15 residues. V lost 5 bases and J lost 2, with 14 bases in between. Germline loops: CDR1 SGHTA, CDR2 FQGNSA. The CDR3 DNA sequence: TGTGCCAGCAGCCCGAGACAGTCCCCCACAGATACGCAGTATTTT. This codes for CASSPRQSPTDTQYF.

V is TRBV7-9 and J is TRBJ2-7; 12 nucleotides align to TRBD2. After removal of 4 bases from V and 4 bases from J, the junction contained 5 bases not matched to a gene. The CDR3 is 15 amino acids. Germline assignment: CDR1 SEHNR and CDR2 FQNEAQ (reference sequence). The CDR3 loop is CASSSTSGGIYEQYF. CDR3 coding DNA: TGTGCCAGCAGCTCAACTAGCGGGGGGATTTACGAGCAGTACTTC.

The chain uses TRBV28 and TRBJ1-5, with 8 bases matching TRBD1. Germline V gene data show CDR1 as MDHEN and CDR2 as SYDVKM. This CDR3 is built from 14 residues. V shed 6 bases and J 7 bases; nucleotides not matched to a gene: 8. The CDR3: CASRPGQGGQPQHF. CDR3 coding DNA: TGTGCCAGCAGGCCTGGACAGGGCGGCCAGCCCCAGCATTTT.

V usage is TRBV9 and J usage is TRBJ2-2; D remains ambiguous. CDR3 length: 15 residues. Trimming left V 0 bases short and J 7 bases short, with 13 bases between. The germline gives CDR1 SGDLS, CDR2 YYNGEE. The chain's CDR3 is CASSVVGEVLGELFF. The DNA for the CDR3 is TGTGCCAGCAGCGTAGTAGGCGAGGTTCTCGGGGAGCTGTTTTTT.

The chain carries TRBV7-3 and TRBJ2-6, with 7 bases that match TRBD1. This CDR3 is 17 amino acids long. CDR1 and CDR2 from the germline V gene are SGHTA and FQGTGA. J was trimmed by 2 bases and V by 5 bases; bases with no gene match: 9. CDR3 in DNA: TGTGCCAGCAGCATAGACAGGGTGAGGGCTGGGGCCAACGTCCTGACTTTC. It codes for CASSIDRVRAGANVLTF. Using reference TRBV7-3 and TRBJ2-6 for the parts outside the CDR3, the full variable domain is GAGVSQTPSNKVTEKGKYVELRCDPISGHTALYWYRQSLGQGPEFLIYFQGTGAADDSGLPNDRFFAVRPEGSVSTLKIQRTERGDSAVYLCASSIDRVRAGANVLTFGAGSRLTVL.

A single count supports this clone. The chain links TRBV7-8 to TRBJ2-6, with no clear D. Germline V lookup: CDR1 SGHVS, CDR2 FQNEAQ. Trimming pared 3 bases from V and 2 bases from J, leaving 5 bases between. The CDR3 covers 14 residues. The CDR3 spells CASSLSAGANVLTF. The DNA of the CDR3 is TGTGCCAGCAGCTTGTCCGCTGGGGCCAACGTCCTGACTTTC.

CDR3 sequence: CASRPKRGLYEQYF. The CDR3 DNA reads as TGTGCCAGCAGGCCGAAGCGGGGACTCTACGAGCAGTACTTC. The chain employs TRBV28 and TRBJ2-7; 7 bases fit TRBD2. The CDR3 runs to 14 residues. From germline, CDR1 is MDHEN and CDR2 SYDVKM. V gave up 6 bases and J gave up 3 bases; unmatched junction bases: 8. Together with reference TRBV28 and TRBJ2-7, the CDR3 gives the full variable domain: DVKVTQSSRYLVKRTGEKVFLECVQDMDHENMFWYRQDPGLGLRLIYFSYDVKMKEKGDIPEGYSVSREKKERFSLILESASTNQTSMYLCASRPKRGLYEQYFGPGTRLTVT.

In this sample, this clone turned up once. This rearrangement joins TRBV10-3 to TRBJ1-1, with TRBD1 matching over 10 bases. With 4 bases clipped from V and 4 bases from J, the junction kept 9 bases outside the gene matches. This CDR3 has 16 amino acids. CDR1 and CDR2 (germline): ENHRY, SYGVKD. DNA for the CDR3: TGTGCCATCAGTGGCTTGGGACAGGGGTTCGCCACTGAAGCTTTCTTT. This sequence encodes CAISGLGQGFATEAFF.

This clone occurred once. The V call is TRBV7-2, the J call TRBJ2-5; 9 bases line up with TRBD2. The V segment lost 1 base and the J segment 4 bases; nucleotides outside the gene matches: 4. CDR3 length: 15 amino acids. Germline V lookup: CDR1 SGHTA, CDR2 FQGNSA. The CDR3 sequence is CASSLGGGATETQYF. CDR3 coding DNA: TGTGCCAGCAGCTTAGGCGGGGGGGCCACAGAGACCCAGTACTTC. The entire variable domain, with the rest obtained from reference TRBV7-2 and TRBJ2-5, is as follows: GAGVSQSPSNKVTEKGKDVELRCDPISGHTALYWYRQSLGQGLEFLIYFQGNSAPDKSGLPSDRFSAERTGGSVSTLTIQRTQQEDSAVYLCASSLGGGATETQYFGPGTRLLVL.

This clone was counted many times. The chain combines TRBV6-5 with TRBJ2-5, with 8 nucleotides matching TRBD1. Looked up from germline, CDR1 is MNHEY and CDR2 is SVGAGI. V shed 2 bases, J shed 6 bases, and the junction held 5 bases outside the gene matches. This CDR3 is 14 amino acids long. The CDR3 region has the DNA TGTGCCAGCAGTTACGGGGGACAGGCAAAGACCCAGTACTTC. Amino acid sequence: CASSYGGQAKTQYF.

This chain's CDR3 is CATAKGQGTYEQYF. CDR3 DNA: TGTGCCACCGCCAAGGGACAGGGGACCTACGAGCAGTACTTC. V is TRBV7-2 and J is TRBJ2-7; 10 bases are shared with TRBD1. V lost 10 bases to trimming and J lost 2 bases; unmatched junction nucleotides: 8. Germline assignment: CDR1 SGHTA and CDR2 FQGNSA. This CDR3 comprises 14 residues.

The genes are TRBV4-1 and TRBJ2-1; 7 bases line up with TRBD1. The CDR3 totals 15 residues. The ends lost 0 bases at V and 3 bases at J; junction bases unmatched: 2. Germline V gives CDR1 MGHRA, CDR2 YSYEKL. The CDR3 nucleotides read TGCGCCAGCAGCCAAGACCGGGACAGCTACAATGAGCAGTTCTTC. This codes for CASSQDRDSYNEQFF.

This chain uses TRBV27 with TRBJ1-2; D uncertain. Germline CDR1 MNHEY, CDR2 SMNVEV (reference sequence). V lost 4 bases and J 4 bases, leaving 16 bases between the germline ends. CDR3 size: 15 residues. DNA for the CDR3: TGTGCCAGCAGTTCACATGGCCGGTTAGCCTATGGCTACACCTTC. Translated: CASSSHGRLAYGYTF.

The rearrangement uses TRBV5-1 and TRBJ2-5, with 7 positions matching TRBD1. V was clipped by 4 bases and J by 2 bases; unmatched bases: 5. Germline V gene sequence: CDR1 SGHRS, CDR2 YFSETQ. CDR3 length: 14 amino acids. The CDR3 sequence: CASSEVRGQETQYF. In nucleotides, the CDR3 is TGCGCCAGCAGCGAGGTCAGGGGGCAAGAGACCCAGTACTTC.

This chain joins TRBV9 and TRBJ2-3, with 9 positions matching TRBD2. Germline V gives CDR1 SGDLS, CDR2 YYNGEE. This CDR3 is 16 amino acids long. Trimming at V came to 2 bases and at J to 2 bases, leaving 6 bases not matched to a gene. The CDR3 is CASSVTSGLYTDTQYF. CDR3 DNA: TGTGCCAGCAGCGTCACTAGCGGGTTGTACACAGATACGCAGTATTTT.

Only a few counts were recorded for this clone. The rearrangement links TRBV7-2 to TRBJ1-1; possibly TRBD1 for D (6 bases). Trimming left V 3 bases short and J 1 base short, with 12 bases between. The germline gives CDR1 SGHTA, CDR2 FQGNSA. The CDR3 runs to 15 residues. CDR3 DNA sequence: TGTGCCAGCAGCTTCCCCAGGGGTTCGAACACTGAAGCTTTCTTT. Its protein product is CASSFPRGSNTEAFF.

The chain employs TRBV5-5 and TRBJ1-1; no firm D call. CDR1 and CDR2 from the germline V gene are SGHKS and YYEKEE (reference sequence). This CDR3 has 17 residues. V lost 0 bases, J lost 5 bases, and 20 bases lay in between. For the CDR3, the DNA is TGTGCCAGCAGCTTGGGAGGGCTGGCCCCACTGGGGACTGAAGCTTTCTTT. It codes for CASSLGGLAPLGTEAFF.

The rearrangement links TRBV4-2 to TRBJ2-7; 13 nucleotides line up with TRBD2. CDR1 and CDR2 from the germline V gene are LGHNA and YNFKEQ. This CDR3 comprises 15 residues. The J segment lost 5 bases and the V segment lost 3 bases, leaving 4 bases of the junction unmatched. The DNA for the CDR3 is TGTGCCAGCAGCCAGAGGACTAGCGGGAGCGACGAGCAGTACTTC. This encodes CASSQRTSGSDEQYF.

A single count supports this clone. The chain recombines TRBV5-1 with TRBJ2-7; maybe TRBD1 (6 bases). Trimming stripped 4 bases from V and 9 bases from J, with 23 bases between. The CDR3 is 15 amino acids. CDR1 and CDR2 from the germline V gene are SGHRS and YFSETQ. The CDR3 sequence: CASSLLGQASSGQYF. The CDR3, as DNA: TGCGCCAGCAGCCTCCTGGGACAAGCCTCCTCCGGGCAGTACTTC.

V is TRBV19 and J is TRBJ1-2; D unclear. This CDR3 region has 14 residues. The germline V gene has CDR1 LNHDA and CDR2 SQIVND (reference sequence). Trimming left V 6 bases short and J 4 bases short, with 15 bases between. The CDR3 nucleotides read TGTGCCAGTAGCCGGGGTCGGCGAGGCTATGGCTACACCTTC. Translation gives CASSRGRRGYGYTF.

This chain uses TRBV5-3 with TRBJ2-1; 8 nucleotides match TRBD1. TRBV5-3 qualifies as an ORF whose function is uncertain. The CDR3 totals 15 residues. V was pared by 0 bases and J by 8 bases, with 7 bases of the junction left unmatched. In DNA form, the CDR3 reads TGTGCCAGAAGCTTGGTAGGACAGGGCCCCTATGAGCAGTTCTTC. Its protein product is CARSLVGQGPYEQFF.

The genes are TRBV18 and TRBJ2-3; D is possibly TRBD1 (6 bases). Germline lookup yields CDR1 KGHSH and CDR2 LQKENI. V lost 2 bases to trimming and J lost 6 bases, with 12 bases between them. This CDR3 contains 14 residues. The CDR3 DNA follows: TGTGCCAGCTCACCATCGACAGGTCGTGATACGCAGTATTTT. The encoded protein is CASSPSTGRDTQYF.

This chain links TRBV18 with TRBJ1-6, with TRBD1 identical over 9 bases. Germline-derived CDR1 and CDR2 are KGHSH and LQKENI. The CDR3 consists of 16 residues. V was pared by 0 bases and J by 6 bases, with 3 bases of the junction left unmatched. The CDR3 protein is CASSPPGTGFNSPLHF. In DNA form, the CDR3 reads TGTGCCAGCTCACCACCCGGGACAGGGTTTAATTCACCCCTCCACTTT. Supplemented by reference TRBV18 and TRBJ1-6, the full variable domain reads NAGVMQNPRHLVRRRGQEARLRCSPMKGHSHVYWYRQLPEEGLKFMVYLQKENIIDESGMPKERFSAEFPKEGPSILRIQQVVRGDSAAYFCASSPPGTGFNSPLHFGNGTRLTVT.